This entry concerns a single T cell receptor beta chain. The sample originates from a study of blood T cell repertoires in COVID-19. The assay was immunoSEQ multiplex PCR, and TCRdb's table has in-frame clones only and misses some. The table shows around 200,000 clones, with approximately 90% occurring only once. Germline V gene lookup returns CDR1 GTSNPN and CDR2 SVGIG (reference sequence). The CDR3 totals 14 residues. The V segment lost 4 bases and the J segment 4 bases; nucleotides outside the gene matches: 4. The sequencing input was PBMCs or T cells enriched from blood (not recorded which). The chain uses TRBV30 and TRBJ2-1, with 10 bases that match TRBD2. The receptor comes from a middle-aged woman with acute COVID-19. The CDR3 DNA follows: TGTGCCTGGAAAGCGGGGGGGCCGTACAATGAGCAGTTCTTC. This gives the protein CAWKAGGPYNEQFF.